Following are 12 T cell receptor beta chains from one sample sequenced in a study of blood T cell repertoires in COVID-19. The protocol was immunoSEQ multiplex PCR, while the TCRdb copy is restricted to in-frame clones and leaves out a portion. The profile shows 250,000 to 400,000 clones, roughly 85% of them singletons. Source material: PBMCs or T cells enriched from blood (not recorded which). The receptors come from a woman aged 25 to 39 who had been exposed to COVID-19.

The V gene is TRBV7-3, the J gene TRBJ1-1; the D is unclear. V lost 5 bases, J lost 0 bases, and 7 bases lay in between. CDR3 length: 13 amino acids. CDR1 is SGHTA, CDR2 FQGTGA, per germline. The DNA of the CDR3 is TGTGCCAGCAGCACAGAGTTGAACACTGAAGCTTTCTTT. It encodes CASSTELNTEAFF.

The chain links TRBV5-4 to TRBJ2-7; TRBD1 might be the D (6 bases). The CDR3 is 14 amino acids. Trimming removed 4 bases from V and 1 base from J, with 12 bases in between. Per the germline V gene, CDR1 is SGHNT and CDR2 is YYREEE (reference sequence). Here the CDR3 reads CASSGNRDSYEQYF. DNA of the CDR3: TGTGCCAGCAGCGGAAACAGGGATTCCTACGAGCAGTACTTC.

The chain employs TRBV5-4 and TRBJ2-5; 11 positions agree with TRBD2. CDR3 size: 16 residues. V gave up 5 bases and J gave up 2 bases; unmatched junction bases: 8. Germline CDR1 and CDR2: SGHNT and YYREEE (reference sequence). The CDR3 sequence is CASSDTSGSIQETQYF. CDR3 bases: TGTGCCAGCAGTGACACTAGCGGGAGTATACAAGAGACCCAGTACTTC.

The chain carries TRBV6-5 and TRBJ1-3, with TRBD1 as a possible D gene (5 bases). Germline CDR1 MNHEY, CDR2 SVGAGI. This CDR3 comprises 15 residues. V was trimmed by 8 bases and J by 0 bases, leaving 14 bases between them. The CDR3 spells CASALDSLSGNTIYF. In DNA form, the CDR3 reads TGTGCCAGCGCCCTCGACAGTCTCTCTGGAAACACCATATATTTT.

The chain's CDR3 is CASSLTQVGGSPLHF. CDR3 DNA: TGTGCCAGCAGCTTAACACAGGTGGGGGGTTCACCCCTCCACTTT. The J gene is TRBJ1-6, the V gene TRBV7-6; D might be TRBD1 (5 bases). This CDR3 region has 15 residues. From germline, CDR1 is SGHVS and CDR2 FNYEAQ. V lost 2 bases and J lost 9, with 14 bases in between.

This rearrangement joins TRBV4-1 to TRBJ1-1, with TRBD1 identical over 7 bases. The CDR3 runs 14 residues. Germline V gene sequence: CDR1 MGHRA, CDR2 YSYEKL. The V gene end was trimmed by 0 bases and the J gene end by 12 bases; junction bases not matched to a gene: 10. CDR3 nucleotide sequence: TGCGCCAGCAGCCAAGAAGGGGGCAAGCCGGATACTTTCTTT. This sequence encodes CASSQEGGKPDTFF.

The rearrangement uses TRBV7-3 and TRBJ2-2; 10 bases fit TRBD2. V shed 5 bases and J 0 bases; nucleotides not matched to a gene: 3. The CDR3 is made up of 16 amino acids. Germline V lookup: CDR1 SGHTA, CDR2 FQGTGA. This CDR3 reads CASSPSGGANTGELFF. CDR3 coding DNA: TGTGCCAGCAGCCCCAGCGGGGGGGCGAACACCGGGGAGCTGTTTTTT.

This chain uses TRBV16 with TRBJ1-5; 9 nucleotides match TRBD1. Germline assignment: CDR1 KGHSY and CDR2 FQNENV. CDR3 size: 14 residues. V shed 1 base, J shed 5 bases, and the junction held 0 bases outside the gene matches. This chain's CDR3 is CASSQWTGDQPQHF. CDR3 DNA: TGTGCCAGCAGCCAATGGACAGGGGATCAGCCCCAGCATTTT.

The V call is TRBV2, the J call TRBJ2-5; a weak D match, TRBD2 (5 bases). This CDR3 contains 15 residues. The germline V and J ends were trimmed by 0 bases and 5 bases, with 13 bases remaining between them. CDR1 and CDR2 (germline): SNHLY, FYNNEI. The CDR3 nucleotides read TGTGCCAGCAGTGAAGCGGACTTTCAAGGGGAGACCCAGTACTTC. Its protein product is CASSEADFQGETQYF.

This rearrangement joins TRBV24-1 to TRBJ2-5; 8 nucleotides match TRBD2. CDR1 and CDR2 (germline): KGHDR, SFDVKD. This CDR3 region has 15 residues. V was clipped by 3 bases and J by 5 bases; unmatched bases: 7. The DNA for the CDR3 is TGTGCCACCAGTGATCGAGGACTAGCAGGGGAGACCCAGTACTTC. It encodes CATSDRGLAGETQYF.

This clone has more than one count but fewer than ten. The V and J genes are TRBV10-3 and TRBJ2-1, with 13 positions matching TRBD2. The CDR3 extends over 18 amino acids. The germline gives CDR1 ENHRY, CDR2 SYGVKD. Germline trimming cut 2 bases from V and 0 bases from J; bases unmatched to any gene: 4. The DNA of the CDR3 is TGTGCCATCAGTGAGGGGACTAGCGGGGTAAGCTCCTACAATGAGCAGTTCTTC. Translated: CAISEGTSGVSSYNEQFF.

The CDR3 spells CAVQAGGSGQPQHF. Written as DNA, the CDR3 is TGTGCCGTCCAAGCGGGAGGGTCGGGGCAGCCCCAGCATTTT. The chain carries TRBV10-3 and TRBJ1-5; D gene unclear. Trimming took 11 bases from V and 7 from J, leaving 21 bases between them. Germline lookup yields CDR1 ENHRY and CDR2 SYGVKD. The CDR3 totals 14 residues.